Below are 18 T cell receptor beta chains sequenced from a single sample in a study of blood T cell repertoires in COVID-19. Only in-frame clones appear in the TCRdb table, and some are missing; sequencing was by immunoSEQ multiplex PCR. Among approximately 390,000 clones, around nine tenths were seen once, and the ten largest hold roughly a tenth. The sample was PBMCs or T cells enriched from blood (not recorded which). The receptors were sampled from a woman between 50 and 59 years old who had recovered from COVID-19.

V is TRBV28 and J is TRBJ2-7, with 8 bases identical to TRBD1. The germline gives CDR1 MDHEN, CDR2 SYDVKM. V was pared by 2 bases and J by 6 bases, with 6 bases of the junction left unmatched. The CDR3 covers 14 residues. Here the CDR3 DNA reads TGTGCCAGCAGTTTACGGAATACAGGGGGCGAGCAGTACTTC. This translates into CASSLRNTGGEQYF.

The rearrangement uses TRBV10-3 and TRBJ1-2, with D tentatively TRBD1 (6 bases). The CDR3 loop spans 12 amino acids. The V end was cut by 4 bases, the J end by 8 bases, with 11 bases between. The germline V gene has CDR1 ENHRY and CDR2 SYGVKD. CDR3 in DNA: TGTGCCATCAGTGGGCCAGGGGTGGGCTACACCTTC. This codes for CAISGPGVGYTF.

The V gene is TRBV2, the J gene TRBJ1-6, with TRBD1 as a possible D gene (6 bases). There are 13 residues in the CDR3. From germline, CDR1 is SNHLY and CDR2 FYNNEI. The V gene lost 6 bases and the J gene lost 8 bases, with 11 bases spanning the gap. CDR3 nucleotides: TGTGCCAGCAGGAGGGAGGGGGATTCACCCCTCCACTTT. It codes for CASRREGDSPLHF.

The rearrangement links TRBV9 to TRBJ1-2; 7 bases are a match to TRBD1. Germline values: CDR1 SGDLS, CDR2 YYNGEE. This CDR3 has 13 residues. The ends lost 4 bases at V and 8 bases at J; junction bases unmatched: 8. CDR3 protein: CASSPGTVSGYTF. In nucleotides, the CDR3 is TGTGCCAGCAGCCCCGGGACAGTTTCCGGCTACACCTTC. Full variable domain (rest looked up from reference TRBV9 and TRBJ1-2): DSGVTQTPKHLITATGQRVTLRCSPRSGDLSVYWYQQSLDQGLQFLIQYYNGEERAKGNILERFSAQQFPDLHSELNLSSLELGDSALYFCASSPGTVSGYTFGSGTRLTVV.

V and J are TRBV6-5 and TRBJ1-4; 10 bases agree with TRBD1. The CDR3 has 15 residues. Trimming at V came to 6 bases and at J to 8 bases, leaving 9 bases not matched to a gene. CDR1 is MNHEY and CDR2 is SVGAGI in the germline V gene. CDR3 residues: CASRGPGQGNEKLFF. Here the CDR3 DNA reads TGTGCCAGCAGGGGTCCGGGACAGGGGAACGAAAAACTGTTTTTT.

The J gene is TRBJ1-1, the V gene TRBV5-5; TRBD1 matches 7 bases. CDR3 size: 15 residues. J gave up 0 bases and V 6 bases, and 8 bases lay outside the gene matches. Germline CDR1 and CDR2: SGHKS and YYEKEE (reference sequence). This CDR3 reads CASINPGQMNTEAFF. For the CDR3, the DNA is TGTGCCAGCATAAATCCGGGACAGATGAACACTGAAGCTTTCTTT.

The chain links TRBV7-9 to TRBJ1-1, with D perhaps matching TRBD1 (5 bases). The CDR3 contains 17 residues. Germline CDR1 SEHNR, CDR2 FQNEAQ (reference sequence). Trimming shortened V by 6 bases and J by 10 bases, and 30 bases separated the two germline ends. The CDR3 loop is CASSDLLFRADGDLAFF. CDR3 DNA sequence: TGTGCCAGCAGTGACCTCCTATTCAGGGCTGACGGAGATTTAGCTTTCTTT.

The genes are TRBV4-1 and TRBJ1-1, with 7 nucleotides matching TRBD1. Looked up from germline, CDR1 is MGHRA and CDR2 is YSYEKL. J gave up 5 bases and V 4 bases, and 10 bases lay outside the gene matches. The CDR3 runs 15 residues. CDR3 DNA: TGCGCCAGCAGCCGAAACAGGGGACAAAATACTGAAGCTTTCTTT. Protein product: CASSRNRGQNTEAFF.

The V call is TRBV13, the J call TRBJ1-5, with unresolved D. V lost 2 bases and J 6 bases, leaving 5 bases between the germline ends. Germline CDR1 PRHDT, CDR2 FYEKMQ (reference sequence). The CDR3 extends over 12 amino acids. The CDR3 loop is CASSLIGQPQHF. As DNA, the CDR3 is TGTGCCAGCAGCTTAATCGGTCAGCCCCAGCATTTT. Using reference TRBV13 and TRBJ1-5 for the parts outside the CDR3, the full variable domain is AAGVIQSPRHLIKEKRETATLKCYPIPRHDTVYWYQQGPGQDPQFLISFYEKMQSDKGSIPDRFSAQQFSDYHSELNMSSLELGDSALYFCASSLIGQPQHFGDGTRLSIL.

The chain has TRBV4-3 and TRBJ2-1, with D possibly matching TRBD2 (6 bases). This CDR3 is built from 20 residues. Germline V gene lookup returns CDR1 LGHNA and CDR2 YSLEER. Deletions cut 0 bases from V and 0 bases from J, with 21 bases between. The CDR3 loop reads CASSQDIRAGRLSSYNEQFF. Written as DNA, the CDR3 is TGCGCCAGCAGCCAAGATATACGAGCGGGCCGCCTAAGCTCCTACAATGAGCAGTTCTTC.

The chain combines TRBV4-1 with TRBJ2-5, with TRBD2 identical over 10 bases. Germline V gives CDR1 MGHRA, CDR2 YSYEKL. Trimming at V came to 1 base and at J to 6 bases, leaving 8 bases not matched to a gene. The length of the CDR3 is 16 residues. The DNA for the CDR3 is TGCGCCAGCAGCCAAGTAACTAGCGGGGCTATGAAGACCCAGTACTTC. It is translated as CASSQVTSGAMKTQYF.

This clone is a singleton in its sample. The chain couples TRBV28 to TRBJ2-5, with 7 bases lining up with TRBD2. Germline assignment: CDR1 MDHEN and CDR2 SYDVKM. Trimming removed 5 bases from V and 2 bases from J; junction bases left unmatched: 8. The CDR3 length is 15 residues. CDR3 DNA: TGTGCCAGCAGTACACGACTAGCAGCACAAGAGACCCAGTACTTC. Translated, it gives CASSTRLAAQETQYF.

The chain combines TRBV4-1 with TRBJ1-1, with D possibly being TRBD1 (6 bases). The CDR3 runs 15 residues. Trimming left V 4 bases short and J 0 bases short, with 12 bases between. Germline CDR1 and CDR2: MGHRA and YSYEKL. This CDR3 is CASSPETGLNTEAFF. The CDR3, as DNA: TGCGCCAGCAGCCCAGAGACAGGCTTGAACACTGAAGCTTTCTTT.

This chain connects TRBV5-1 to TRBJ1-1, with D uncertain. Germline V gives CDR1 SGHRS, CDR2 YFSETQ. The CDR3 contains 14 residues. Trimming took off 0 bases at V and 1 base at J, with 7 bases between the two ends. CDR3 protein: CASSLGHRNTEAFF. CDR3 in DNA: TGCGCCAGCAGCTTGGGTCACAGGAACACTGAAGCTTTCTTT.

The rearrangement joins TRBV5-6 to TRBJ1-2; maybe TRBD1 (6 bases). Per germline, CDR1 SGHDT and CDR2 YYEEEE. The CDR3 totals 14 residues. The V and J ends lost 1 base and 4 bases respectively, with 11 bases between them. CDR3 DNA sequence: TGTGCCAGCAGCTTGTCGGGCAGGGGCTATGGCTACACCTTC. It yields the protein CASSLSGRGYGYTF.

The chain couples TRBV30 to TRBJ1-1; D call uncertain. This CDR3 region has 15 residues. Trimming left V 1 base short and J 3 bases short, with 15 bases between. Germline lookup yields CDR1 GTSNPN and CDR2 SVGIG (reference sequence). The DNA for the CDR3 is TGTGCCTGGAGTGGCTCCGGAGGGCCGGACACTGAAGCTTTCTTT. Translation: CAWSGSGGPDTEAFF.

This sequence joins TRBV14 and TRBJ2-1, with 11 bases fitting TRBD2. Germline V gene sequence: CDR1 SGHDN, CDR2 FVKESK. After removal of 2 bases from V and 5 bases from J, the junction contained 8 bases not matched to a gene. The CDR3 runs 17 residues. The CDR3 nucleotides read TGTGCCAGCAGCCAACGACCGGGACTAGCGGTTAACAATGAGCAGTTCTTC. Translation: CASSQRPGLAVNNEQFF.

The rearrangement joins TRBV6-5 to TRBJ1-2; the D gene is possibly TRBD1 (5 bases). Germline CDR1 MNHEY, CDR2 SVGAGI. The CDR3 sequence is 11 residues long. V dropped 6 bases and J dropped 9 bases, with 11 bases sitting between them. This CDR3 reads CASRGTYRYTF. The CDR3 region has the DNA TGTGCCAGCAGGGGGACTTATCGCTACACCTTC.